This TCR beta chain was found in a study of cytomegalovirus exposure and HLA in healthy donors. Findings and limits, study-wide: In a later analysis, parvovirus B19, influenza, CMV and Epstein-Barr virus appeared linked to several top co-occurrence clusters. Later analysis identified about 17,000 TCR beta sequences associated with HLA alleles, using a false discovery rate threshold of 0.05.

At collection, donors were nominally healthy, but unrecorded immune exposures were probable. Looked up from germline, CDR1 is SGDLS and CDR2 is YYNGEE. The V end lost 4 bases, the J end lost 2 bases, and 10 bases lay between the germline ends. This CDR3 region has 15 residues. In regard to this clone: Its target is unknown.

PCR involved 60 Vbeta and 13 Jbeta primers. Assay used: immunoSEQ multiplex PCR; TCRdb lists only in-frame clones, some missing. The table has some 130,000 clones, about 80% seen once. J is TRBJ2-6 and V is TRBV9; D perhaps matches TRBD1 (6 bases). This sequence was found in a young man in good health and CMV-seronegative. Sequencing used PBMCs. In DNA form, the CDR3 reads TGTGCCAGCAGCCTGGACAGAGCTGGGGCCAACGTCCTGACTTTC. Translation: CASSLDRAGANVLTF.